This note documents a single T cell receptor (beta chain) sequence. In its sample, this clonotype was seen many times. Which antigen it targets is not known. Base qualities are not recorded, but no much larger clone differs from it by a single base. The sample belongs to a study of regulatory T cells in long-lasting Graves disease (dated by TCRdb to the early 2020s). Regarding the study in general: Persistent Graves' disease meant more than 5 years of antithyroid drug treatment with TSH receptor autoantibodies that stayed positive. Patients with persistent Graves' disease were compared with patients with newly diagnosed Graves' disease using TCR sequencing and RNA sequencing of peripheral blood. The study was conducted in China and was registered as a clinical trial. A total of around 33 samples underwent TCR sequencing, from 13 patients with persistent Graves' disease and approximately 20 patients with newly diagnosed Graves' disease. On average, persistent Graves' disease patients in the clinical cohort had been on antithyroid drugs for around ten years. General conclusions and limits of the study: Persistent disease showed preferential use of TRBV28, TRBJ1-2 and TRBJ2-5, whereas newly diagnosed disease favored TRBV20-1 and TRBJ2-1. A larger number of public clonotypes was shared among persistent patients (approximately 3,000) than among newly diagnosed patients (around 970). Because the primary lesion, thyroid tissue, could not be accessed, the study looked at peripheral blood alone. Compared with newly diagnosed patients, persistent Graves' disease patients had lower TCR Shannon entropy and fewer highly expanded clones, which suggests clonal expansion. The authors noted that the small sample size was a limitation that may lower accuracy. Sequencing and analysis were restricted to the TCR beta chain.

The protocol used for the library was multiplex PCR. Sequencing was carried out with an Illumina HiSeq 4000. To build TCR beta libraries, CDR3 regions were amplified by Arm-PCR using iRepertoire HTBI primers. Before sequencing, the PCR products underwent gel purification. The original pipeline was this. Gene usage analysis of CDR3 amino acid clonotypes relied on the approximately 68 TRBV and 15 or so TRBJ segments identified across samples. COPE and FqMerger were used to merge the filtered high-quality paired reads into contigs. Contigs were aligned with BLAST to IMGT TRBV, TRBD and TRBJ reference genes, and CDR3 was defined per IMGT. Highly expanded clones were defined as clonotypes with a frequency above 0.1%. Shannon entropy was used to measure repertoire diversity, and the Gini coefficient was used to measure V-J evenness. A clonotype found in more than one individual was treated as public. TCRdb reworked the public reads: Q25 trimming with fastp, MiXCR clone assembly, productive beta chains retained. Merged by CDR3 protein, the rows form single entries marked with the most common genes and DNA. These V and J calls are TCRdb output, not the study's own analysis. Counted in this sample were fewer than 550,000 distinct CDR3 sequences; 20% to 25% of them appeared once. Clones ranked in the top ten supply more than 6% of the sample.

The time point label of this sample denotes: persistent/refractory GD, antithyroid drugs over 5 years with positive TRAb. RNA was extracted from PBMCs in TRIzol for both TCR sequencing and RNA sequencing. The diagnosis of Graves' disease was made according to American Thyroid Association guidelines. Patients for the study were recruited at an endocrinology department in Xi'an, China. From each patient, about 9.7 milliliters of peripheral blood was collected into an EDTA anticoagulant tube. Ficoll Paque Plus density gradient separation was used to isolate PBMCs, and no further T cell sorting was done. An Agilent 2100 Bioanalyzer and agarose gel were used to assess RNA quality, and a NanoDrop 2000 was used to measure RNA concentration. Inclusive of the bounding cysteine and phenylalanine, the CDR3 is 16 residues long. The CDR3 DNA has 48 bases and is translated from base 1. From V the trimming removes 7 bases and from J it removes 0 bases, while the gene matches leave 7 bases of the junction unaccounted for. CDR1 is given as SGHRS and CDR2 as YFSETQ, both from the germline V gene.

The chain couples TRBV5-1 to TRBJ2-6; 7 bases in between match TRBD1. The sample was peripheral blood mononuclear cells (PBMCs), taken when the disease was refractory, from a patient treated with antithyroid drugs. This sequence originates from a female donor with Graves disease. For the CDR3, the sequence is CASSRTGSSGANVLTF. The DNA sequence is TGCGCCAGCTCTAGGACAGGATCCTCTGGGGCCAACGTCCTGACTTTC.